What follows describes a single TCR beta chain. Here immunoSEQ multiplex PCR was the method, and the copy in TCRdb shows in-frame clones only, minus some. Of some 2.3 million clones detected, approximately 95% appear once; the ten largest clones hold about 0.41%. The CDR3 sequence is 16 residues long. The ends lost 0 bases at V and 1 base at J; junction bases unmatched: 7. From germline, CDR1 is SGHRS and CDR2 YFSETQ. This record comes from a study of shared clonotypes between healthy human individuals. CD45RA-negative memory and CD45RA+ naive subsets were split from the CD4+ cells. The specimen sequenced was naive CD4+ T cells from PBMCs. The subset is: CD45RA+ positively selected. The chain has TRBV5-1 and TRBJ2-7, with 7 bases aligning to TRBD2. The clonotype was recovered from a man younger than 35 in good health. Some clones in this sample may be carry-over from other donors' samples. The CDR3 region has the DNA TGCGCCAGCAGCTTGGGACTAGCCGAGAGATCCTACGAGCAGTACTTC. Encoded protein: CASSLGLAERSYEQYF.